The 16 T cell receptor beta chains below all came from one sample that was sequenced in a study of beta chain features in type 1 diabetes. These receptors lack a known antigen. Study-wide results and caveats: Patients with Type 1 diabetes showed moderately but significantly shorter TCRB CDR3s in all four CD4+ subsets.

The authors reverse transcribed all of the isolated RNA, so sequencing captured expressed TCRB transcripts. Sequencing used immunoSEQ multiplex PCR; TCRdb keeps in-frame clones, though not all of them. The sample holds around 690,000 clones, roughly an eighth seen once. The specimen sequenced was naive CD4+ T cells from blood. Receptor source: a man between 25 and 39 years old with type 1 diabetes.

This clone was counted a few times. CDR3 coding DNA: TGTGCCAGCAGTTACTCGCGAGGTCGAGCTAACTATGGCTACACCTTC. It codes for CASSYSRGRANYGYTF. This sequence joins TRBV6-5 and TRBJ1-2; D ambiguous. V lost 0 bases and J lost 0, with 11 bases in between. The CDR3 length is 16 residues. Germline CDR1 and CDR2: MNHEY and SVGAGI.

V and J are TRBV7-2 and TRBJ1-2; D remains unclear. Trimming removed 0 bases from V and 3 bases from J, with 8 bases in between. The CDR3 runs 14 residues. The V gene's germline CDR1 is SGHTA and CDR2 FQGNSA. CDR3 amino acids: CASSLAQFYYGYTF. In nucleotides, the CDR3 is TGTGCCAGCAGCTTAGCGCAGTTTTACTATGGCTACACCTTC.

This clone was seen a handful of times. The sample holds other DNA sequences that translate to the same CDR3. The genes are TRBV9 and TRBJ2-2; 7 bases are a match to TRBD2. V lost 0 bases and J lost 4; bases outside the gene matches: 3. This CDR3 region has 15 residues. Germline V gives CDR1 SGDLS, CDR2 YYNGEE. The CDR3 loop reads CASSVAGRGTGELFF. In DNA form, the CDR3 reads TGTGCCAGCAGCGTAGCGGGGAGGGGCACCGGGGAGCTGTTTTTT.

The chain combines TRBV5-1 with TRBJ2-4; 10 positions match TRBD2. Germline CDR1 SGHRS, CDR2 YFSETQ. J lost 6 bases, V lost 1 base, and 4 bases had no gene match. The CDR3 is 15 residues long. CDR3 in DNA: TGCGCCAGCAGCTTGACCGGGACTAGCGCAAACATTCAGTACTTC. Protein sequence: CASSLTGTSANIQYF.

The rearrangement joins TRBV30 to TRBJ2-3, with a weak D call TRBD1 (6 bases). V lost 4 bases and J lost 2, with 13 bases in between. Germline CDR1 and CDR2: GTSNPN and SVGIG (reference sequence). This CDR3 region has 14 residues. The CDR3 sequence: CAWNLNRVTDTQYF. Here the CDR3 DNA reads TGTGCCTGGAATCTTAACAGGGTCACAGATACGCAGTATTTT.

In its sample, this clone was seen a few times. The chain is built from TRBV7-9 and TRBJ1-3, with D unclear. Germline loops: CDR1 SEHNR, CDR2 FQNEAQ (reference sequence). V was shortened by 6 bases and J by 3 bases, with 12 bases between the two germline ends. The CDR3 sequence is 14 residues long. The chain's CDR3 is CASSLRDFGNTIYF. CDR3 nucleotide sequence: TGTGCCAGCAGTTTACGGGATTTTGGAAACACCATATATTTT.

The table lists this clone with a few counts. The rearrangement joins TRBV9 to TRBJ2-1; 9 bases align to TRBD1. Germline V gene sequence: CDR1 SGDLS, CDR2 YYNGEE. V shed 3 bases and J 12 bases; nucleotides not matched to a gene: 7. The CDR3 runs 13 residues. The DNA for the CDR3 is TGTGCCAGCAGCGCACAGGGGGCAGGAAGGCAGTTCTTC. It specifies CASSAQGAGRQFF.

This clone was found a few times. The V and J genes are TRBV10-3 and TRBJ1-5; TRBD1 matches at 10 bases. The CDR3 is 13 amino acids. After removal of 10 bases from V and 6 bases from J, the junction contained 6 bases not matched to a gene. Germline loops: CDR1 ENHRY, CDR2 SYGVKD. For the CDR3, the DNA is TGTGCCACTGACAGGGGGCAGGGTCAGCCCCAGCATTTT. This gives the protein CATDRGQGQPQHF.

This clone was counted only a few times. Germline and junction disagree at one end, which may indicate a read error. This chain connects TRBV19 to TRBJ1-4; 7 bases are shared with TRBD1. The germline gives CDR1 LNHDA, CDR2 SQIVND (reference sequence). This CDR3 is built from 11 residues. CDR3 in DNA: TGTGCCAGTAGTCGGACAGGAAAACAGTTTTTT. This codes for CASSRTGKQFF.

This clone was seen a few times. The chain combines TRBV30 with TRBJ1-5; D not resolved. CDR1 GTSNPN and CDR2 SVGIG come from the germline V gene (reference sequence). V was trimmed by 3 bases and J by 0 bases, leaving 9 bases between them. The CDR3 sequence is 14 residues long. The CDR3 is CAWSPPHSNQPQHF. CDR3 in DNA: TGTGCCTGGAGCCCGCCCCATAGCAATCAGCCCCAGCATTTT.

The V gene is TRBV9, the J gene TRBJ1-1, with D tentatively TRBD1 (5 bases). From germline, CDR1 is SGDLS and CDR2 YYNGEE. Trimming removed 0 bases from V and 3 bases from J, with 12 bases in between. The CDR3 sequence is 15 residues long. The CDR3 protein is CASSVEPQGYTEAFF. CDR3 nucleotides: TGTGCCAGCAGCGTAGAGCCGCAGGGCTACACTGAAGCTTTCTTT.

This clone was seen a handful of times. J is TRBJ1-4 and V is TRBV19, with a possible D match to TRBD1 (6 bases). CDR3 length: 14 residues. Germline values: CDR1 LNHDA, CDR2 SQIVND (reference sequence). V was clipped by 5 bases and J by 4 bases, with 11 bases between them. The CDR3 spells CASSWTANNEKLFF. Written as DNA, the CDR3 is TGTGCCAGTAGTTGGACAGCTAATAATGAAAAACTGTTTTTT.

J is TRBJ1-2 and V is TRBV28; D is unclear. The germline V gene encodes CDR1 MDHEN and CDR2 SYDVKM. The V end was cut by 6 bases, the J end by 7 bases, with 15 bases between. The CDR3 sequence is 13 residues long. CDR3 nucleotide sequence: TGTGCCAGCAGCCAATACGAGATACGTGGCTACACCTTC. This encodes CASSQYEIRGYTF.

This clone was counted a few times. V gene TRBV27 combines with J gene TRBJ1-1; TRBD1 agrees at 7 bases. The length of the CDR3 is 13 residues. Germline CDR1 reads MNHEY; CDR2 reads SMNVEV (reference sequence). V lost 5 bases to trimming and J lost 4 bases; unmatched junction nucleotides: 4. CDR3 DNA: TGTGCCAGCAGTACTTACAGGGGCACTGAAGCTTTCTTT. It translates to CASSTYRGTEAFF.

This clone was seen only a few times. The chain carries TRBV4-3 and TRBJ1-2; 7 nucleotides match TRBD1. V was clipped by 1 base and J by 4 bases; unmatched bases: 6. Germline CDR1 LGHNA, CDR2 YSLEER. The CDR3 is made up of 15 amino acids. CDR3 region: CASSQGSTGTYGYTF. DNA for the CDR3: TGCGCCAGCAGCCAAGGATCGACAGGGACCTATGGCTACACCTTC.

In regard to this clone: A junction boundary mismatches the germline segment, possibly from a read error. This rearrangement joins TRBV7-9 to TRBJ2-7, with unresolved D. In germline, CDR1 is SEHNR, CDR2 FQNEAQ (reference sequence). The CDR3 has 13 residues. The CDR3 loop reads CASSPFGFFGLFF. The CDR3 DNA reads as TGTGCCAGCAGCCCGTTCGGATTTTTCGGGCTTTTCTTC.